What follows describes a single T cell receptor (beta chain). Its target is not known. The source of the sample is a study of beta chain features in type 1 diabetes. One heparinised blood draw averaging around 110 mL was given by each donor. Study results and caveats: Patients with Type 1 diabetes showed moderately but significantly shorter TCRB CDR3s in all four CD4+ subsets. In these data, an HLA type influence on TCRB rearrangement remained unresolved.

V was pared by 0 bases and J by 4 bases, with 10 bases of the junction left unmatched. Germline V gene sequence: CDR1 SGDLS, CDR2 YYNGEE. The CDR3 is 17 amino acids. The sequenced template was cDNA made from the entire isolated RNA. TCRdb's copy holds only in-frame clones and misses some; the assay was immunoSEQ multiplex PCR. The sample comprises about 47,000 clones, roughly 40% of which are singletons, and around 0.13% rests with the top ten. The genes are TRBV9 and TRBJ2-1, with 7 bases that match TRBD2. Sequencing was performed on stem cell memory CD4+ T cells from blood. This clonotype was sampled from a man aged 25-45 years with type 1 diabetes. The DNA for the CDR3 is TGTGCCAGCAGCGTAGGGATTCTAGGACTAGAATACAATGAGCAGTTCTTC. Translation gives CASSVGILGLEYNEQFF.